This T cell receptor (beta chain) is from a study of blood T cells in healthy people across ages. Study-wide findings and caveats: A greater number of naive CD4+ cells and higher diversity distinguished long-lived donors from aged donors. The recorded TCR beta diversity per million T cells decreased in a roughly linear manner with age.

Of note for this clonotype: Its specificity is unknown.

Together with a sample-barcoded 5' primer, a J-beta primer mix was included in a second PCR lasting 7 to 11 cycles. MiXCR, applied by TCRdb to the 5' RACE reads, yields one record per CDR3 protein. Of about 680,000 distinct CDR3 sequences in the sample, around half are singletons; the top ten hold 25% to 35%. Germline CDR1 is DFQATT and CDR2 is SNEGSKA (reference sequence). The CDR3 length is 17 residues. The chain has TRBV20-1 and TRBJ2-7, with D perhaps TRBD2 (6 bases). The DNA end lines up better with TRBJ2-4; the J call may be wrong. Sequencing was done on a sample of blood. This sequence was found in a woman between 55 and 75 years old in good health. The CDR3 DNA reads as TGCAGTGCTAGATCCATCGCGGGACTTCCTTTGAGGGACATTCAGTACTTC. Its protein product is CSARSIAGLPLRDIQYF.